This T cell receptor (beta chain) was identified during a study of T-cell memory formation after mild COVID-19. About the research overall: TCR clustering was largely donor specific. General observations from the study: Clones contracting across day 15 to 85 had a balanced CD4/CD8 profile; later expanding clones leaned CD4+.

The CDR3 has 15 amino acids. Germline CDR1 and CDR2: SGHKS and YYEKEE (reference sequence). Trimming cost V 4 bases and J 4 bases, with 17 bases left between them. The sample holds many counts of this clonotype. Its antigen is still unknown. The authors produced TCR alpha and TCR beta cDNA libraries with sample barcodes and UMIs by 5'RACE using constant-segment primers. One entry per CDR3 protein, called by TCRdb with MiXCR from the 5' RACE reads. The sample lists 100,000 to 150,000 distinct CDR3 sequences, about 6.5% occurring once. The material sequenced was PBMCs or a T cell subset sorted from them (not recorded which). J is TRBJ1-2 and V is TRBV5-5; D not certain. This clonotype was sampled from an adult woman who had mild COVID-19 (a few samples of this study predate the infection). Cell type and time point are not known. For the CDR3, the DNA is TGTGCCAGCAGCCCTTGGTCCGGGTCGAGCTATGGCTACACCTTC. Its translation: CASSPWSGSSYGYTF.